The 8 T cell receptor beta chains presented below share a single source sample, sequenced in a study of blood T cell repertoires in COVID-19. Libraries were prepared by immunoSEQ multiplex PCR; TCRdb keeps only in-frame clonotypes and omits some of them. The sample records some 290,000 clones, roughly 90% being singletons. Sequenced sample: PBMCs or T cells enriched from blood (not recorded which). Every receptor here comes from a woman aged 30 to 39 who had been exposed to COVID-19.

This chain connects TRBV6-6 to TRBJ1-2; D possibly corresponds to TRBD1 (6 bases). Trimming removed 7 bases at V and 4 bases at J, with 16 bases between. This CDR3 is 14 amino acids long. Germline loops: CDR1 MNHNY, CDR2 SVGAGI (reference sequence). DNA of the CDR3: TGTGCCAGCACCAAGACCCCGGACAGCTATGGCTACACCTTC. Its protein product is CASTKTPDSYGYTF.

V gene TRBV28 combines with J gene TRBJ1-2; D might be TRBD1 (5 bases). Germline CDR1 is MDHEN and CDR2 is SYDVKM. V was trimmed by 5 bases and J by 4 bases, leaving 14 bases between them. The CDR3 extends over 14 amino acids. DNA of the CDR3: TGTGCCAGCAGTCTAACCGACAGATCCTATGGCTACACCTTC. This gives the protein CASSLTDRSYGYTF.

The chain has TRBV7-9 and TRBJ1-1; 12 bases align to TRBD1. This CDR3 has 15 amino acids. Per germline, CDR1 SEHNR and CDR2 FQNEAQ (reference sequence). V was clipped by 2 bases and J by 8 bases; unmatched bases: 6. CDR3 sequence reads: CASSLWDRGRSEAFF. The DNA of the CDR3 is TGTGCCAGCAGCTTATGGGACAGGGGGCGATCAGAAGCTTTCTTT.

This sequence joins TRBV11-1 and TRBJ1-2; the D gene is possibly TRBD1 (6 bases). The CDR3 length is 13 residues. The V end lost 5 bases, the J end lost 1 base, and 8 bases lay between the germline ends. CDR1 is SGHAT, CDR2 FQDESV, per germline (reference sequence). Here the CDR3 reads CASSAQGNYGYTF. The CDR3 DNA follows: TGTGCCAGCAGCGCACAGGGTAACTATGGCTACACCTTC.

The V call is TRBV10-3, the J call TRBJ1-6; D unclear. Trimming stripped 1 base from V and 5 bases from J, with 6 bases between. The CDR3 sequence is 14 residues long. Per germline, CDR1 ENHRY and CDR2 SYGVKD. The CDR3 loop is CAISEWRDNSPLHF. In nucleotides, the CDR3 is TGTGCCATCAGTGAGTGGCGGGATAATTCACCCCTCCACTTT.

V and J are TRBV12-3 or TRBV12-4 and TRBJ1-1; tentative D call: TRBD1 (6 bases). CDR3 size: 13 residues. Deletions cut 8 bases from V and 6 bases from J, with 16 bases between. For the CDR3, the DNA is TGTGCCAGCGGGGTCAGGGGAAGGGCTGAAGCTTTCTTT. Protein product: CASGVRGRAEAFF.

This rearrangement joins TRBV3-1 (or the pseudogene TRBV3-2) to TRBJ1-1; D may be TRBD1 (5 bases). The V gene lost 3 bases and the J gene lost 3 bases, with 17 bases spanning the gap. Germline lookup yields CDR1 LGHDT and CDR2 YNNKEL (reference sequence). The length of the CDR3 is 16 residues. The CDR3 bases are TGTGCCAGCAGCCAGAGGACACTTTCCTTCGACACTGAAGCTTTCTTT. As protein: CASSQRTLSFDTEAFF.

This chain connects TRBV25-1 to TRBJ1-1; 7 positions match TRBD1. Germline V gene sequence: CDR1 MGHDK, CDR2 SYGVNS. V trimming: 7 bases; J trimming: 0 bases; junction bases outside the gene matches: 11. The CDR3 totals 16 residues. The CDR3 loop is CASIGGPILMNTEAFF. For the CDR3, the DNA is TGTGCCAGCATAGGGGGCCCCATCCTCATGAACACTGAAGCTTTCTTT.